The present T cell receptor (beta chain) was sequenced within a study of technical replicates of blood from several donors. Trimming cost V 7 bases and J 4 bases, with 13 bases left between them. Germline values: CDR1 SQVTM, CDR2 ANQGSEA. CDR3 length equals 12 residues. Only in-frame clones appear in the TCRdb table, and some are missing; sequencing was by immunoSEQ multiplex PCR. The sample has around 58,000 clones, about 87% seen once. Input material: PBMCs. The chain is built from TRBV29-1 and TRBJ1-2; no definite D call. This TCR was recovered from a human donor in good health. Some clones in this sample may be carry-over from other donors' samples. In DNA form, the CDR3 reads TGCAGCGCTACCCAAACTGGCTATGGCTACACCTTC. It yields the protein CSATQTGYGYTF.